This is a list of T cell receptor beta chains from one sample in a study of OX40 agonist ivuxolimab in advanced cancers. Assay used: immunoSEQ multiplex PCR; TCRdb lists only in-frame clones, some missing. Among about 69,000 clones listed, over 80% were seen once. The sequences come from CD4+ or CD8+ T cells sorted from blood, collected in a trial of the OX40 agonist ivuxolimab. Source of these receptors: an adult with an advanced solid tumor such as melanoma, head and neck, liver or kidney cancer. Each CDR3 is given with its conserved first and last residue. The D gene is left open where the match is weak. Only some rows state a clone size, as once, few, many or a class for expanded clones.

D: -
size: -
J: TRBJ2-1
V: TRBV2
DNA: TGTGCCAGCATGAGTAAGACCTACAATGAGCAGTTCTTC
CDR3: CASMSKTYNEQFF

D: -
size: once
J: TRBJ2-1
V: TRBV15
DNA: TGTGCCACCAGCAGAGTTCGGGACTACAATGAGCAGTTCTTC
CDR3: CATSRVRDYNEQFF

D: TRBD2
size: -
J: TRBJ2-1
V: TRBV11-2
DNA: TGTGCCAGCAGCCTTACTAGCGGGGGGTACAATGAGCAGTTCTTC
CDR3: CASSLTSGGYNEQFF

D: -
size: once
J: TRBJ2-5
V: TRBV5-6
DNA: TGTGCCAGCAACCGTGAAGGGCCTTCCCAAGAGACCCAGTACTTC
CDR3: CASNREGPSQETQYF

D: -
size: -
J: TRBJ1-1
V: TRBV4-2
DNA: TGTGCCAGCAGCCAGGGAGGCGCAGCTTTCTTT
CDR3: CASSQGGAAFF

D: -
size: -
J: TRBJ2-7
V: TRBV9
DNA: TGTGCCAGCAGCCCGGGGGAAAGCTCCTACGAGCAGTACTTC
CDR3: CASSPGESSYEQYF

D: -
size: once
J: TRBJ2-2
V: TRBV7-8
DNA: TGTGCCAGCCGCTCACACGCGGGCCCCCTGGACGGGGAGCTGTTTTTT
CDR3: CASRSHAGPLDGELFF

D: -
size: -
J: TRBJ2-7
V: TRBV5-6
DNA: TGTGCCAGCAGCTTAGGGACAAGGGGACCTCCCTACGAGCAGTACTTC
CDR3: CASSLGTRGPPYEQYF

D: -
size: -
J: TRBJ2-7
V: TRBV18
DNA: TGTGCCAGCTCACCACCCGCTGCGACCTACGAGCAGTACTTC
CDR3: CASSPPAATYEQYF

D: TRBD1
size: -
J: TRBJ2-7
V: TRBV15
DNA: TGTGCCACCAGCAGGGAGCCCGGGACAGGGTACTACGAGCAGTACTTC
CDR3: CATSREPGTGYYEQYF

D: TRBD2
size: -
J: TRBJ2-3
V: TRBV7-9
DNA: TGTGCCAGCAGCTTAAACATAGCGGGAGAGGGTACAGATACGCAGTATTTT
CDR3: CASSLNIAGEGTDTQYF

D: -
size: -
J: TRBJ2-5
V: TRBV4-1
DNA: TGCGCCAGCAGCCAAGATTCCGGGGTCCAAGAGACCCAGTACTTC
CDR3: CASSQDSGVQETQYF

D: -
size: -
J: TRBJ1-5
V: TRBV9
DNA: TGTGCCAGCAGCGAAGGACGGCACCGAAATCAGCCCCAGCATTTT
CDR3: CASSEGRHRNQPQHF

D: -
size: -
J: TRBJ2-5
V: TRBV5-1
DNA: TGCGCCAGTGCCAAAGAGACCCAGTACTTC
CDR3: CASAKETQYF

D: -
size: -
J: TRBJ2-5
V: TRBV7-2
DNA: TGTGCCAGCAGCTTAGTAAACTTAGAGACCCAGTACTTC
CDR3: CASSLVNLETQYF

D: -
size: -
J: TRBJ2-3
V: TRBV7-9
DNA: TGTGCCAGCAGCCGAAAGGGGACAGATACGCAGTATTTT
CDR3: CASSRKGTDTQYF

D: -
size: -
J: TRBJ2-7
V: TRBV5-4
DNA: TGTGCCAGCAGCCCCATAGGTGGCTCTTTTTACGAGCAGTACTTC
CDR3: CASSPIGGSFYEQYF

D: -
size: -
J: TRBJ1-2
V: TRBV5-6
DNA: TGTGCCAGCAGCCCGTTAGCCGGGGCAATCTATGGCTACACCTTC
CDR3: CASSPLAGAIYGYTF

D: TRBD2
size: once
J: TRBJ2-1
V: TRBV5-6
DNA: TGTGCCAGCAGCCCGACAACTAGCGGAGCCTACAATGAGCAGTTCTTC
CDR3: CASSPTTSGAYNEQFF

D: -
size: -
J: TRBJ2-7
V: TRBV25-1
DNA: TGTGCCAGCAGTGATATCTCCGACATTATCTTC
CDR3: CASSDISDIIF

D: -
size: few
J: TRBJ2-7
V: TRBV6-6
DNA: TGTGCCAGCAGCGAACTGGACAGTATAAGCTCCTACGAGCAGTACTTC
CDR3: CASSELDSISSYEQYF

D: -
size: -
J: TRBJ2-2
V: TRBV7-9
DNA: TGTGCCAGCAGCTCTGGGGCCGGGGAGCTGTTTTTT
CDR3: CASSSGAGELFF

D: -
size: -
J: TRBJ1-5
V: TRBV19
DNA: TGTGCCAGTAGTATCGGGCAGCCCAATCAGCCCCAGCATTTT
CDR3: CASSIGQPNQPQHF

D: -
size: -
J: TRBJ1-3
V: TRBV2
DNA: TGTGCCAGCAGCGAGGGCCCTGGGGGAAACACCATATATTTT
CDR3: CASSEGPGGNTIYF

D: -
size: -
J: TRBJ1-5
V: TRBV19
DNA: TGTGCCAGTATGGTCCGGGATAGCAATCAGCCCCAGCATTTT
CDR3: CASMVRDSNQPQHF

D: -
size: -
J: TRBJ1-2
V: TRBV4-3
DNA: TGCGCCAGCAGCCAAGATCCCGGATATGGCTACACCTTC
CDR3: CASSQDPGYGYTF

D: TRBD1
size: -
J: TRBJ2-3
V: TRBV15
DNA: TGTGCCACCAGCAGGGAAAGGACAGGGGGCACAGATACGCAGTATTTT
CDR3: CATSRERTGGTDTQYF

D: -
size: -
J: TRBJ2-1
V: TRBV4-3
DNA: TGCGCCAGCAGCCAATCTTGGGAGGAGGGTTACAATGAGCAGTTCTTC
CDR3: CASSQSWEEGYNEQFF

D: -
size: -
J: TRBJ2-7
V: TRBV6-6
DNA: TGTGCCAGCAGTCAAACTAGGGACGAGCAGTACTTC
CDR3: CASSQTRDEQYF

D: -
size: few
J: TRBJ2-7
V: TRBV7-9
DNA: TGTGCCAGCAGCTTAAGCGCGGATTACGAGCAGTACTTC
CDR3: CASSLSADYEQYF

D: -
size: -
J: TRBJ1-1
V: TRBV4-1
DNA: TGCGCCAGCAGCCAAGATCGTCAGCTTTTGAACACTGAAGCTTTCTTT
CDR3: CASSQDRQLLNTEAFF

D: -
size: -
J: TRBJ1-2
V: TRBV28
DNA: TGTGCCAGCAGTTTCTCAGTAGGCGGCGCCCATGGCTACACCTTC
CDR3: CASSFSVGGAHGYTF

D: -
size: -
J: TRBJ2-7
V: TRBV27
DNA: TGTGCCAGCAGTTTACAGGGGACCTACGAGCAGTACTTC
CDR3: CASSLQGTYEQYF

D: -
size: -
J: TRBJ2-7
V: TRBV23-1
DNA: TGCGCCAGCAGCTCGAGTATGGGGCAGGGCTACGAGCAGTACTTC
CDR3: CASSSSMGQGYEQYF

D: -
size: -
J: TRBJ1-1
V: TRBV4-3
DNA: TGCGCCAGCAGCCAAGACCTGCGGCAGGGTGGTGAAGCTTTCTTT
CDR3: CASSQDLRQGGEAFF

D: -
size: -
J: TRBJ2-5
V: TRBV5-4
DNA: TGTGCCAGCAGACCCCACACAACGCAGACCCAGTACTTC
CDR3: CASRPHTTQTQYF

D: TRBD2
size: -
J: TRBJ2-3
V: TRBV4-1
DNA: TGCGCCAGCAGCCAAGATCGGCTAGCGGGAGTTGATACGCAGTATTTT
CDR3: CASSQDRLAGVDTQYF

D: TRBD1
size: -
J: TRBJ2-7
V: TRBV28
DNA: TGTGCCAGCAGCCTGGACAGGGGATACGAGCAGTACTTC
CDR3: CASSLDRGYEQYF

D: TRBD1
size: few
J: TRBJ1-4
V: TRBV6-6
DNA: TGTGCCAGCAGTTACCTGGGGACAGCTAATGAAAAACTGTTTTTT
CDR3: CASSYLGTANEKLFF

D: -
size: -
J: TRBJ2-5
V: TRBV4-3
DNA: TGCGCCAGCAGCCAAGATAGCCAGGGGCTCTTAAGGGAGACCCAGTACTTC
CDR3: CASSQDSQGLLRETQYF

D: TRBD1
size: -
J: TRBJ1-6
V: TRBV5-4
DNA: TGTGCCAGCAGCTTGGACGAGGAACAGGGGTATAATTCACCCCTCCACTTT
CDR3: CASSLDEEQGYNSPLHF

D: TRBD1
size: -
J: TRBJ2-7
V: TRBV5-1
DNA: TGCGCCAGCAGCTACAGGGGTTCCTACGAGCAGTACTTC
CDR3: CASSYRGSYEQYF

D: -
size: -
J: TRBJ2-5
V: TRBV28
DNA: TGTGCCAGCAGCCAGTATGTGGGAACCCAGTACTTC
CDR3: CASSQYVGTQYF

D: -
size: -
J: TRBJ2-1
V: TRBV27
DNA: TGTGCCAGCAGTCCAGTAAGCGGAGTCTACAATGAGCAGTTCTTC
CDR3: CASSPVSGVYNEQFF

D: TRBD1
size: -
J: TRBJ2-7
V: TRBV7-8
DNA: TGTGCCAGCAGCTTCCCGGGACAGGGTTACGAGCAGTACTTC
CDR3: CASSFPGQGYEQYF

D: TRBD2
size: -
J: TRBJ2-1
V: TRBV27
DNA: TGTGCCAGCGCGGGAGGTTACTACAATGAGCAGTTCTTC
CDR3: CASAGGYYNEQFF

D: TRBD2
size: -
J: TRBJ2-1
V: TRBV13
DNA: TGTGCCAGCAGCTTAGGCACTAGCGGCTCCTACAATGAGCAGTTCTTC
CDR3: CASSLGTSGSYNEQFF